This record looks at one T cell receptor (beta chain) sequence and its context. The data were obtained in a study of cytomegalovirus exposure and HLA in healthy donors. The donors, nominally healthy at sampling, likely had unrecorded immune exposures. The primer mix had 60 Vbeta and 13 Jbeta primers. Sequenced by immunoSEQ multiplex PCR; TCRdb stores in-frame clones only, minus some. This table has about 87,000 clones, over 65% appearing once. Trimming left V 0 bases short and J 4 bases short, with 10 bases between. The CDR3 is 14 residues long. Germline assignment: CDR1 GTSNPN and CDR2 SVGIG (reference sequence).

Sample: PBMCs. The chain joins TRBV30 to TRBJ2-1; tentatively, D is TRBD1 (5 bases). This TCR was recovered from a young man in good health and CMV-seropositive. This chain's CDR3 is CAWSVDSGYNEQFF. CDR3 DNA sequence: TGTGCCTGGAGTGTAGATTCAGGGTACAATGAGCAGTTCTTC.